A single T cell receptor (beta chain) is shown here with its context. This sample was included in a study of graft-versus-host responses after intestinal transplantation. Study information: Anti-thymocyte globulin was used for induction in all recipients, who then took tacrolimus and steroids for roughly 3 years.

Study-level points and caveats: Peak circulating GvH clone levels were associated with early post-transplant HvG declines.

V was pared by 8 bases and J by 1 base, with 11 bases between. Germline CDR1 is MGHDK and CDR2 is SYGVNS. The CDR3 runs to 13 residues. Plates contained around 200,000 CFSE-labeled responder cells and around 200,000 irradiated, violet-dye-labeled stimulator cells. After the reaction, proliferating CFSE-low CD3+CD4+ and CD3+CD8+ responders were sorted. TCRdb's table, derived via immunoSEQ multiplex PCR, lists solely in-frame clones and lacks some. The repertoire has 8,000 to 13,000 clones, roughly 38% of them found once; the top ten carry around 13%. Here the sequenced sample was alloreactive CD8+ T cells from a mixed lymphocyte reaction culture, taken before intestinal transplant. The sample's subset: CFSE-low proliferating T cells sorted from roughly six-day pre-transplant mixed lymphocyte reaction (GvH or HvG direction). This TCR derives from a human patient who received an intestinal transplant. The chain is built from TRBV25-1 and TRBJ1-1; D possibly corresponds to TRBD1 (6 bases). The DNA of the CDR3 is TGTGCCAGCGGCAGGGGCGCGAACACTGAAGCTTTCTTT. Its translation: CASGRGANTEAFF.